The 3 T cell receptor beta chains below come from one sample, sequenced in a study of memory CD4+ T cells and cytomegalovirus serostatus. Clones were read by immunoSEQ multiplex PCR, and TCRdb kept only the in-frame ones, dropping some. The sample contains tens of thousands of clones, around 82% of which appear only once. Single viable CD3+CD4+CD8-CD45RO+ cells were sorted as the memory CD4+ T cells. The sample consisted of memory CD4+ T cells from blood. These receptors all stem from an adult in good health and CMV-seronegative.

The chain couples TRBV7-9 to TRBJ1-3; possibly TRBD1 for D (6 bases). This CDR3 region has 12 residues. V dropped 3 bases and J dropped 7 bases, with 7 bases sitting between them. The V gene's germline CDR1 is SEHNR and CDR2 FQNEAQ (reference sequence). The DNA of the CDR3 is TGTGCCAGCAGCTTTACAGGGAACACCATATATTTT. Residues: CASSFTGNTIYF.

V is TRBV2 and J is TRBJ1-2, with D uncertain. Trimming took 3 bases from V and 2 from J, leaving 10 bases between them. CDR3 length equals 14 residues. The germline V gene encodes CDR1 SNHLY and CDR2 FYNNEI. CDR3 sequence (DNA): TGTGCCAGCAGTGATAAGGGCGGAAACTATGGCTACACCTTC. It encodes CASSDKGGNYGYTF.

This clone was counted a single time. The chain couples TRBV6-4 to TRBJ2-5; 8 nucleotides match TRBD1. Germline CDR1 reads MRHNA; CDR2 reads SNTAGT. The CDR3 has 14 amino acids. With 4 bases clipped from V and 7 bases from J, the junction kept 8 bases outside the gene matches. CDR3 DNA: TGTGCCAGCAGTGCCCAGGGGGCTCCTGGGACCCAGTACTTC. Protein: CASSAQGAPGTQYF.